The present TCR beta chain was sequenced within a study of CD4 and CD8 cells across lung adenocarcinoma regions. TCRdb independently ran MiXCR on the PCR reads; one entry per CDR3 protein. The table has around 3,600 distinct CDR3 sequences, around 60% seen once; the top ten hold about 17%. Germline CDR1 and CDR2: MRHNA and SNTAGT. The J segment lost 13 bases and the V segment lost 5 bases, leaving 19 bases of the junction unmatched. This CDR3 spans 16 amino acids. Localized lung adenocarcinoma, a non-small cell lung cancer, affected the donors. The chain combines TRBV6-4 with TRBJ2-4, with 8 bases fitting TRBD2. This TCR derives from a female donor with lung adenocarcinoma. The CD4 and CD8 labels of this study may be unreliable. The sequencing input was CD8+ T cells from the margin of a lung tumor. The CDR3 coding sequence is TGTGCCAGCAGTATGACGGGGGGGGTTGCCAAAAATATGCAGTACTTC. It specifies CASSMTGGVAKNMQYF.